The rows below give T cell receptor beta chains drawn from one sample of a study of shared clonotypes between healthy human individuals. Data came from immunoSEQ multiplex PCR; TCRdb stores just in-frame clones and leaves some out. The table has millions of clones, more than 85% seen once. Sequenced sample: naive CD4+ T cells from PBMCs. Source of these receptors: a man aged 18 to 29 in good health. Some clones in this sample may be carry-over from other donors' samples. Each CDR3 is given without its conserved first and last residue.

J gene: TRBJ2-3
V gene: TRBV19
CDR3 protein: ASSIRVGGRSTDTQY

J gene: TRBJ2-1
V gene: TRBV5-1
CDR3 protein: ASSGDRAGNEQF

J gene: TRBJ1-5
V gene: TRBV9
CDR3 protein: ASSPYDGPSNQPQH

J gene: TRBJ2-7
V gene: TRBV28
CDR3 protein: ASSLVYGRAPYEQY

J gene: TRBJ2-5
V gene: TRBV5-1
CDR3 protein: ASSLLAGGEETQY

J gene: TRBJ2-5
V gene: TRBV18
CDR3 protein: ASSPDGSGWTQY

J gene: TRBJ2-1
V gene: TRBV4-1
CDR3 protein: ASSQFILAGGNEQF

J gene: TRBJ2-7
V gene: TRBV28
CDR3 protein: ASTRGGTYEQY

J gene: TRBJ1-1
V gene: TRBV9
CDR3 protein: ASSVAPGLGRNTEAF

J gene: TRBJ1-3
V gene: TRBV19
CDR3 protein: ASSTGIVGGNTIY

J gene: TRBJ2-7
V gene: TRBV9
CDR3 protein: ASSVGLGASYEQY

J gene: TRBJ2-1
V gene: TRBV4-1
CDR3 protein: ASSRGQGSDEQF

J gene: TRBJ2-4
V gene: TRBV27
CDR3 protein: ASSPFPPTTAKNIQY

J gene: TRBJ2-6
V gene: TRBV27
CDR3 protein: ASSIREPWGANVLT

J gene: TRBJ2-1
V gene: TRBV5-1
CDR3 protein: ASQPTSGTYNEQF

J gene: TRBJ2-1
V gene: TRBV19
CDR3 protein: ASSIRLLKPYNEQF

J gene: TRBJ1-1
V gene: TRBV7-3
CDR3 protein: ASRADRGRTEAF

J gene: TRBJ2-5
V gene: TRBV2
CDR3 protein: ASTDGTVQETQY

J gene: TRBJ2-5
V gene: TRBV6-5
CDR3 protein: ASSYSGTAEETQY

J gene: TRBJ2-2
V gene: TRBV18
CDR3 protein: ASSPPRPTPGELF

J gene: TRBJ2-1
V gene: TRBV28
CDR3 protein: ASRGDWTSGRIDEQF

J gene: TRBJ2-1
V gene: TRBV7-9
CDR3 protein: ASSSSGSRSYNEQF

J gene: TRBJ1-2
V gene: TRBV2
CDR3 protein: ASLGRGVGGYT

J gene: TRBJ2-3
V gene: TRBV5-1
CDR3 protein: ASSSIPSTDTQY

J gene: TRBJ1-4
V gene: TRBV28
CDR3 protein: ASSHVRGPTNEKLF

J gene: TRBJ1-2
V gene: TRBV5-1
CDR3 protein: ASSLVGGLANYGYT

J gene: TRBJ2-1
V gene: TRBV11-3
CDR3 protein: ASSSNVRGDQF

J gene: TRBJ2-2
V gene: TRBV19
CDR3 protein: ASRKTGSVDTGELF

J gene: TRBJ2-1
V gene: TRBV9
CDR3 protein: ASSVEVGTSGDNEQF

J gene: TRBJ1-3
V gene: TRBV7-2
CDR3 protein: AVTTGSSGNTIY

J gene: TRBJ2-7
V gene: TRBV2
CDR3 protein: ASSGVAGWEY

J gene: TRBJ2-7
V gene: TRBV9
CDR3 protein: ASSVFPGGTYEQY

J gene: TRBJ2-5
V gene: TRBV28
CDR3 protein: ASNLPKGGEETQY

J gene: TRBJ1-2
V gene: TRBV19
CDR3 protein: ASSINAGGYT

J gene: TRBJ2-7
V gene: TRBV29-1
CDR3 protein: SVERSGPEQY

J gene: TRBJ2-1
V gene: TRBV9
CDR3 protein: ASSVGTGAYNEQF

J gene: TRBJ1-1
V gene: TRBV7-2
CDR3 protein: ASMIQGMNTEAF

J gene: TRBJ2-2
V gene: TRBV11-2
CDR3 protein: ASSGKLAANTGELF

J gene: TRBJ2-1
V gene: TRBV28
CDR3 protein: ASTAAANYNEQF

J gene: TRBJ1-4
V gene: TRBV28
CDR3 protein: ASSTPGRNEKLF

J gene: TRBJ2-1
V gene: TRBV7-8
CDR3 protein: ASSYIAGSSYNEQF